One sample yielded the 32 T cell receptor beta chains listed below, sequenced in a study of vaccination effects on CD4 cells after COVID-19. These receptors have no known antigen. TCRdb keeps only in-frame clones here, not all; method: immunoSEQ multiplex PCR. The sample has 60,000 to 85,000 clones, around 70% seen once. Before sequencing, viral peptide pools were used by the ViraFEST assay to expand antigen-specific CD4+ T cells. With about 9 days of culture completed, CD4+ T cells were isolated. Either the BNT162b2 or mRNA-1273 vaccine was given to participants in two doses. The material sequenced was CD4+ T cells from PBMCs cultured with HCoV-229E spike peptides, taken after COVID-19 vaccination. The receptors originated from a human donor who received a COVID-19 vaccine.

CDR3 protein: CASSTQGSTGELFF. CDR3 coding DNA: TGTGCCAGCAGTACACAGGGATCTACCGGGGAGCTGTTTTTT. The chain links TRBV6-6 to TRBJ2-2; D possibly corresponds to TRBD1 (6 bases). Trimming removed 5 bases at V and 5 bases at J, with 12 bases between. Germline lookup yields CDR1 MNHNY and CDR2 SVGAGI (reference sequence). This CDR3 has 14 residues.

This rearrangement joins TRBV7-2 to TRBJ2-2; a weak D match, TRBD2 (5 bases). This CDR3 has 14 amino acids. Looked up from germline, CDR1 is SGHTA and CDR2 is FQGNSA. Trimming removed 5 bases from V and 1 base from J, with 8 bases in between. The CDR3 reads CASSVGGNTGELFF. CDR3 nucleotides: TGTGCCAGCAGCGTAGGAGGGAACACCGGGGAGCTGTTTTTT.

This chain uses TRBV21-1 with TRBJ1-2. TRBV21-1 is listed as a pseudogene. The CDR3 has 14 residues. The CDR3 protein is CASSKEWRYYGYTF. The CDR3 coding sequence is TGTGCCAGCAGCAAAGAGTGGAGATACTATGGCTACACCTTC.

V usage is TRBV18 and J usage is TRBJ2-7; the D is unclear. Germline V gene sequence: CDR1 KGHSH, CDR2 LQKENI. This CDR3 is built from 16 residues. Trimming removed 2 bases at V and 0 bases at J, with 14 bases between. The CDR3 region has the DNA TGTGCCAGCTCACCATATGACATGCTGTCCTCCTACGAGCAGTACGTC. Protein sequence: CASSPYDMLSSYEQYV.

This sequence joins TRBV28 and TRBJ1-2, with D perhaps matching TRBD1 (6 bases). Trimming pared 0 bases from V and 7 bases from J, leaving 12 bases between. The CDR3 consists of 14 residues. Per germline, CDR1 MDHEN and CDR2 SYDVKM. CDR3 residues: CASSLWSGEGGYTF. DNA of the CDR3: TGTGCCAGCAGTTTATGGTCAGGGGAGGGTGGCTACACCTTC.

The rearrangement links TRBV5-1 to TRBJ1-2; D not resolved. The V gene lost 0 bases and the J gene lost 7 bases, with 16 bases spanning the gap. This CDR3 is 15 amino acids long. From germline, CDR1 is SGHRS and CDR2 YFSETQ. CDR3 residues: CASSLATTSKGGYTF. In nucleotides, the CDR3 is TGCGCCAGCAGCTTGGCGACCACCTCAAAGGGTGGCTACACCTTC.

This chain joins TRBV19 and TRBJ2-3; possible D gene TRBD2, 6 bases. This CDR3 has 14 residues. Germline CDR1 and CDR2: LNHDA and SQIVND (reference sequence). Trimming pared 6 bases from V and 2 bases from J, leaving 12 bases between. The CDR3 region has the DNA TGTGCCAGTAGCCTGGGGACTGCCACAGATACGCAGTATTTT. This sequence encodes CASSLGTATDTQYF.

The chain employs TRBV20-1 and TRBJ2-3; 7 bases line up with TRBD1. V lost 3 bases to trimming and J lost 4 bases; unmatched junction nucleotides: 4. There are 13 residues in the CDR3. Germline V lookup: CDR1 DFQATT, CDR2 SNEGSKA (reference sequence). The CDR3 sequence is CSASNDRADTQYF. The CDR3 DNA reads TGCAGTGCTAGTAACGACAGGGCAGATACGCAGTATTTT.

In its sample, this clone was seen a few times. The rearrangement joins TRBV4-2 to TRBJ1-6; D may be TRBD1 (5 bases). Germline V gives CDR1 LGHNA, CDR2 YNFKEQ. V lost 0 bases and J 10 bases, leaving 13 bases between the germline ends. The CDR3 spans 15 residues. CDR3 coding DNA: TGTGCCAGCAGCCAAGACGGGACTGAAATCTCACCCCTCCACTTT. Protein sequence: CASSQDGTEISPLHF.

This clone has just a few counts. CDR3: CASSRDRVRFVFELSYEQYV. DNA for the CDR3: TGTGCCAGCTCTCGGGACAGGGTCCGTTTTGTGTTTGAATTATCCTACGAGCAGTACGTC. This chain joins TRBV18 and TRBJ2-7; 9 bases agree with TRBD1. The CDR3 consists of 20 residues. Germline-derived CDR1 and CDR2 are KGHSH and LQKENI. V lost 6 bases, J lost 1 base, and 22 bases stayed unmatched.

V is TRBV6-6 and J is TRBJ1-1, with D uncertain. Trimming cost V 8 bases and J 1 base, with 5 bases left between them. Germline V gives CDR1 MNHNY, CDR2 SVGAGI (reference sequence). There are 11 residues in the CDR3. The CDR3 spells CASFKNTEAFF. The CDR3 region has the DNA TGTGCCAGCTTTAAGAACACTGAAGCTTTCTTT.

The V and J genes are TRBV5-1 and TRBJ2-7; tentative D call: TRBD1 (6 bases). Germline CDR1 is SGHRS and CDR2 is YFSETQ. The V and J ends lost 4 bases and 8 bases respectively, with 19 bases between them. The CDR3 runs 14 residues. CDR3 protein: CASSIGTPKGKQYV. CDR3 nucleotide sequence: TGCGCCAGCAGCATTGGGACACCAAAGGGTAAGCAGTACGTC.

A note on this clone: The same CDR3 can be traced to other DNA sequences in this sample. The CDR3 DNA reads as TGCGCCAGCAGCTTGGCACAGAGTAACTATGGCTACACCTTC. Translated, it gives CASSLAQSNYGYTF. This chain links TRBV5-1 with TRBJ1-2; D unresolved. This CDR3 has 14 amino acids. Trimming took off 0 bases at V and 1 base at J, with 7 bases between the two ends. The germline CDR1 and CDR2 sequences are SGHRS and YFSETQ. The variable domain in full, with the rest retrieved from reference TRBV5-1 and TRBJ1-2, is KAGVTQTPRYLIKTRGQQVTLSCSPISGHRSVSWYQQTPGQGLQFLFEYFSETQRNKGNFPGRFSGRQFSNSRSEMNVSTLELGDSALYLCASSLAQSNYGYTFGSGTRLTVV.

This clone was detected a few times. The chain has TRBV10-2 and TRBJ1-2; unclear D gene. This CDR3 is 12 amino acids long. V was cut by 10 bases and J by 2 bases, with 11 bases left in between. CDR1 WSHSY and CDR2 SAAADI come from the germline V gene. CDR3 DNA: TGCGCCACCAAGACCGAAAACTATGGCTACACCTTC. Its protein product is CATKTENYGYTF.

The genes are TRBV30 and TRBJ1-1, with a weak D call TRBD1 (5 bases). V lost 3 bases to trimming and J lost 7 bases, with 9 bases between them. Looked up from germline, CDR1 is GTSNPN and CDR2 is SVGIG (reference sequence). This CDR3 comprises 11 residues. The CDR3 DNA sequence: TGTGCCTGGAGGGGACGCAATGAAGCTTTCTTT. Encoded protein: CAWRGRNEAFF.

For the CDR3, the DNA is TGTGCCAGCAGCTTGGGAGGCGCAGCCGGGGATAATTCACCCCTCCACTTT. Protein sequence: CASSLGGAAGDNSPLHF. The rearrangement links TRBV5-4 to TRBJ1-6; D ambiguous. Germline assignment: CDR1 SGHNT and CDR2 YYREEE (reference sequence). The ends were cut back, 0 bases at V and 5 bases at J, with 15 bases in the middle. The CDR3 length is 17 residues. Full variable domain (outside the CDR3, taken from reference TRBV5-4 and TRBJ1-6): ETGVTQSPTHLIKTRGQQVTLRCSSQSGHNTVSWYQQALGQGPQFIFQYYREEENGRGNFPPRFSGLQFPNYSSELNVNALELDDSALYLCASSLGGAAGDNSPLHFGNGTRLTVT.

The rearrangement joins TRBV11-3 to TRBJ2-1, with a tentative D call TRBD2 (6 bases). Trimming stripped 2 bases from V and 4 bases from J, with 15 bases between. CDR1 SGHNT and CDR2 YENEEA come from the germline V gene. The length of the CDR3 is 16 residues. CDR3: CASSLRDAGMYNEQFF. CDR3 sequence (DNA): TGTGCCAGCAGCTTACGAGATGCGGGGATGTACAATGAGCAGTTCTTC. Variable domain in full (rest from reference TRBV11-3 and TRBJ2-1): EAGVVQSPRYKIIEKKQPVAFWCNPISGHNTLYWYLQNLGQGPELLIRYENEEAVDDSQLPKDRFSAERLKGVDSTLKIQPAELGDSAVYLCASSLRDAGMYNEQFFGPGTRLTVL.

The genes are TRBV7-3 and TRBJ1-1; no reliable D call. This CDR3 has 13 residues. V dropped 0 bases and J dropped 1 base, with 3 bases sitting between them. Germline-derived CDR1 and CDR2 are SGHTA and FQGTGA. CDR3 in DNA: TGTGCCAGCAGCTTAACAGGGAACACTGAAGCTTTCTTT. Translation: CASSLTGNTEAFF.

J is TRBJ1-5 and V is TRBV19; possibly TRBD1 for D (6 bases). This CDR3 comprises 16 residues. V lost 9 bases, J lost 0 bases, and 18 bases lay in between. CDR1 LNHDA and CDR2 SQIVND come from the germline V gene (reference sequence). The CDR3 loop reads CASSPAGQTSNQPQHF. The CDR3 bases are TGTGCCAGCTCCCCAGCCGGACAGACTAGCAATCAGCCCCAGCATTTT.

The chain uses TRBV3-1 (or the pseudogene TRBV3-2) and TRBJ1-3; D gene unclear. With 5 bases removed from V and 3 bases from J, the gap between germline ends came to 14 bases. The germline V gene has CDR1 LGHDT and CDR2 YNNKEL (reference sequence). CDR3 length: 15 residues. The CDR3 reads CASSFTGMRGNTIYF. As DNA, the CDR3 is TGTGCCAGCAGCTTCACTGGGATGCGTGGAAACACCATATATTTT.

DNA of the CDR3: TGTGCCAGCAGTGACCAGATCAAAGGGCTTTATAGCAATCAGCCCCAGCATTTT. It translates to CASSDQIKGLYSNQPQHF. The genes are TRBV6-1 and TRBJ1-5; no definite D call. Trimming took 3 bases from V and 0 from J, leaving 18 bases between them. CDR3 length equals 18 residues. CDR1 MNHNS and CDR2 SASEGT come from the germline V gene.

The rearrangement uses TRBV14 and TRBJ2-5; D might be TRBD1 or TRBD2, each matching 6 bases. The V end lost 3 bases, the J end lost 1 base, and 9 bases lay between the germline ends. CDR1 and CDR2 from the germline V gene are SGHDN and FVKESK. This CDR3 spans 14 amino acids. CDR3 in amino acids: CASSHGGPQETQYF. The CDR3 DNA is TGTGCCAGCAGCCATGGGGGGCCCCAAGAGACCCAGTACTTC.

The chain combines TRBV6-2 or TRBV6-3 with TRBJ2-5; D might be TRBD1 or TRBD2, each matching 6 bases. V was cut by 6 bases and J by 2 bases, with 25 bases left in between. The germline V gene encodes CDR1 MNHEY and CDR2 SVGEGT. This CDR3 comprises 18 residues. The CDR3 nucleotides read TGTGCCAGCAGCCCTCGGGTTGTGACGGGGGCCTTACAAGAGACCCAGTACTTC. It encodes CASSPRVVTGALQETQYF.

This rearrangement joins TRBV5-1 to TRBJ1-1; the match to TRBD1 covers 7 bases. Germline V gene data show CDR1 as SGHRS and CDR2 as YFSETQ. Trimming at V came to 4 bases and at J to 3 bases, leaving 12 bases not matched to a gene. The CDR3 totals 16 residues. The CDR3 loop reads CASSPIRQGTDTEAFF. The CDR3 DNA reads as TGCGCCAGCAGCCCGATAAGACAGGGAACCGACACTGAAGCTTTCTTT.

This sequence joins TRBV7-2 and TRBJ1-5, with D perhaps matching TRBD1 (5 bases). The ends were cut back, 4 bases at V and 6 bases at J, with 16 bases in the middle. Germline CDR1 is SGHTA and CDR2 is FQGNSA. There are 15 residues in the CDR3. The CDR3 DNA reads as TGTGCCAGCAGCTCCCCGGGGGTACTTGGTCAGCCCCAGCATTTT. The encoded protein is CASSSPGVLGQPQHF.

This clone has more than one count but fewer than ten. The rearrangement joins TRBV7-9 to TRBJ1-1; perhaps TRBD1 as D (5 bases). The length of the CDR3 is 14 residues. Germline V gene lookup returns CDR1 SEHNR and CDR2 FQNEAQ (reference sequence). Between the trimmed V and J ends, which lost 1 base and 5 bases, there was a span of 11 bases. The CDR3, as DNA: TGTGCCAGCAGCTTAGGTCCGGCAGGGACTGAAGCTTTCTTT. Residues: CASSLGPAGTEAFF.

V and J are TRBV7-2 and TRBJ1-1; D unclear. V lost 1 base and J lost 1, with 7 bases in between. Germline CDR1 and CDR2: SGHTA and FQGNSA. The CDR3 covers 14 residues. The CDR3 bases are TGTGCCAGCAGCTTAGGTGCCGGGAACACTGAAGCTTTCTTT. Translating it yields CASSLGAGNTEAFF.

V and J are TRBV5-1 and TRBJ1-4, with TRBD1 matching over 7 bases. J was trimmed by 8 bases and V by 3 bases; bases with no gene match: 7. The CDR3 covers 14 residues. Germline V gives CDR1 SGHRS, CDR2 YFSETQ. CDR3 protein: CASSSGTVDEKLFF. For the CDR3, the DNA is TGCGCCAGCAGCTCCGGGACAGTTGACGAAAAACTGTTTTTT.

The chain links TRBV19 to TRBJ1-2; TRBD1 matches at 7 bases. The V gene end was trimmed by 11 bases and the J gene end by 5 bases; junction bases not matched to a gene: 14. This CDR3 comprises 14 residues. Germline loops: CDR1 LNHDA, CDR2 SQIVND (reference sequence). The CDR3 is CAGGKTGQPYGYTF. CDR3 coding DNA: TGTGCCGGAGGGAAAACGGGACAGCCTTATGGCTACACCTTC.

The V and J genes are TRBV5-5 and TRBJ1-5; D gene unclear. CDR1 and CDR2 from the germline V gene are SGHKS and YYEKEE (reference sequence). The CDR3 extends over 14 amino acids. Deletions cut 0 bases from V and 1 base from J, with 5 bases between. As DNA, the CDR3 is TGTGCCAGCAGCTTGGGAATCAGCAATCAGCCCCAGCATTTT. It encodes CASSLGISNQPQHF.

The chain is built from TRBV7-8 and TRBJ2-7; weak D call: TRBD1 (5 bases). Deletions cut 3 bases from V and 2 bases from J, with 11 bases between. CDR3 length: 14 amino acids. From germline, CDR1 is SGHVS and CDR2 FQNEAQ. The CDR3 here is CASSFSTGTYEQYV. The CDR3 region has the DNA TGTGCCAGCAGCTTTTCTACAGGCACCTACGAGCAGTACGTC.

The chain is built from TRBV29-1 and TRBJ1-2; TRBD1 aligns across 8 bases. J lost 7 bases, V lost 2 bases, and 9 bases had no gene match. Germline V lookup: CDR1 SQVTM, CDR2 ANQGSEA. The CDR3 is made up of 14 amino acids. CDR3 nucleotide sequence: TGCAGCGTTGAAAATACAGGGGGAACACCTGGCTACACCTTC. Translated, it gives CSVENTGGTPGYTF.